The 9 T cell receptor beta chains presented below share a single source sample, sequenced in a study of patients and donors after allogeneic stem cell transplantation. MiXCR, run by TCRdb on the RT-PCR reads, gives a single entry per CDR3 protein. The sample holds some 880,000 distinct CDR3 sequences, roughly 18% seen once. The sequenced material came from blood, either unsorted or a sorted T cell fraction (not recorded which). Every receptor here comes from a human donor who was either an allogeneic HSCT recipient or a stem cell or donor lymphocyte infusion donor (not recorded which). It is not recorded whose cells these are; they may come from a transplant donor.

The chain uses TRBV12-3 or TRBV12-4 and TRBJ1-2; D remains unclear. The V and J ends lost 5 bases and 7 bases respectively, with 11 bases between them. This CDR3 is 12 amino acids long. CDR3 region: CASSPRRSGYTF. Here the CDR3 DNA reads TGTGCCAGCAGTCCCCGGAGGAGTGGCTACACCTTC.

The V gene is TRBV28, the J gene TRBJ2-2, with 7 positions matching TRBD1. Germline V gene data show CDR1 as MDHEN and CDR2 as SYDVKM. Unmatched junction bases numbered 6, after V lost 10 bases and J lost 1 base. The CDR3 is made up of 14 amino acids. The CDR3 protein is CATQWTGNTGELFF. The CDR3 DNA is TGTGCCACCCAATGGACAGGGAACACCGGGGAGCTGTTTTTT.

A word on this clonotype: At one of its ends the junction is not consistent with the germline gene, which may arise from a read error. V and J are TRBV7-7 and TRBJ2-2, with TRBD2 matching over 11 bases. CDR1 is SSHAT, CDR2 FNYEAQ, per germline (reference sequence). The CDR3 extends over 17 amino acids. This chain's CDR3 is CASSQGTSGTNTGELFF. The CDR3 bases are TGTGCTAGCAGCCAGGGGACTAGCGGCACGAACACCGGGGAGCTGTTTTTT.

The V and J genes are TRBV4-2 and TRBJ2-3; no reliable D call. Germline CDR1 and CDR2: LGHNA and YNFKEQ. The CDR3 runs to 16 residues. V was clipped by 7 bases and J by 4 bases, with 21 bases between them. CDR3 in DNA: TGTGCCAGCACGGCCCTATTAAATAGCAACGCAGATACGCAGTATTTT. It is translated as CASTALLNSNADTQYF.

In its sample, this clonotype was seen a few times. This rearrangement joins TRBV5-1 to TRBJ1-1; D unclear. V was trimmed by 5 bases and J by 0 bases, leaving 11 bases between them. This CDR3 contains 14 residues. Germline values: CDR1 SGHRS, CDR2 YFSETQ. DNA of the CDR3: TGCGCCAGCAGTCAAGGTTGGCTGAACACTGAAGCTTTCTTT. Its protein product is CASSQGWLNTEAFF.

This clonotype was detected a few times. The chain employs TRBV4-3 and TRBJ2-3, with 15 bases identical to TRBD2. V shed 4 bases and J 5 bases; nucleotides not matched to a gene: 4. The CDR3 spans 16 residues. The germline gives CDR1 LGHNA, CDR2 YSLEER. The CDR3 loop is CASSRTSGGVGDTQYF. DNA for the CDR3: TGCGCCAGCAGCCGGACTAGCGGGGGGGTTGGAGATACGCAGTATTTT.

The sample holds a few counts of this clonotype. The V gene is TRBV6-5, the J gene TRBJ1-3; no reliable D call. The CDR3 spans 16 residues. The germline CDR1 and CDR2 sequences are MNHEY and SVGAGI. The V end lost 8 bases, the J end lost 0 bases, and 17 bases lay between the germline ends. The CDR3 region is CASGFGESRSGNTIYF. For the CDR3, the DNA is TGTGCCAGCGGTTTCGGTGAATCCCGCTCTGGAAACACCATATATTTT.

V gene TRBV12-3 or TRBV12-4 combines with J gene TRBJ1-2, with a tentative D call TRBD1 (6 bases). Trimming cost V 3 bases and J 4 bases, with 12 bases left between them. The CDR3 is 14 amino acids. The CDR3 loop reads CASSLGGLGYGYTF. In DNA form, the CDR3 reads TGTGCCAGCAGTTTGGGGGGGCTGGGCTATGGCTACACCTTC.

The chain links TRBV4-1 to TRBJ2-4; D not certain. CDR3 length: 11 residues. Trimming shortened V by 1 base and J by 12 bases, and 7 bases separated the two germline ends. The germline V gene encodes CDR1 MGHRA and CDR2 YSYEKL. Here the CDR3 reads CASSQARAQYF. The CDR3 DNA sequence: TGCGCCAGCAGCCAAGCAAGGGCTCAGTACTTC.